What follows is one T cell receptor beta chain and its context. As yet, its antigen is unknown. This CDR3 is built from 16 residues. The V gene lost 8 bases and the J gene lost 7 bases, with 21 bases spanning the gap. Germline CDR1 LNHDA, CDR2 SQIVND (reference sequence). TCRdb passed the 5' RACE reads through MiXCR, listing each CDR3 protein once. This table has under 150,000 distinct CDR3 sequences, 22% appearing once. The data originate from a study of T-cell memory formation after mild COVID-19. Points from the study as a whole: Cross-reactive memory apparently joined, as some responding clones appeared in pre-infection memory. Whereas later expanders leaned CD4+, clones contracting day 15 to 85 showed a balanced CD4/CD8 makeup.

V and J are TRBV19 and TRBJ1-6; D ambiguous. The source material was PBMCs or a T cell subset sorted from them (not recorded which). The sequence was collected from a young man who had mild COVID-19 (a few samples of this study predate the infection). Cell type and time point are not known. CDR3 residues: CASAHWAEDPNSPLHF. CDR3 sequence (DNA): TGTGCCAGTGCTCATTGGGCCGAGGACCCGAATTCACCCCTCCACTTT.